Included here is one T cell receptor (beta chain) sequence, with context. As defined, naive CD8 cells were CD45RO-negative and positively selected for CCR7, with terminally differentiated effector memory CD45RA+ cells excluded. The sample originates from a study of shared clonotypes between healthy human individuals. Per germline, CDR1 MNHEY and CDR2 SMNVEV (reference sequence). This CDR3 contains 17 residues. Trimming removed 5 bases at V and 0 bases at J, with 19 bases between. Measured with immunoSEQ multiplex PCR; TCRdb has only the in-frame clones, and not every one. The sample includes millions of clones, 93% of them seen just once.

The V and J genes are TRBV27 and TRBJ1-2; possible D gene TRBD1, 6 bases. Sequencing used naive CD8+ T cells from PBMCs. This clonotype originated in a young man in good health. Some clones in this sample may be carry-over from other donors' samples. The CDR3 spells CASSQTQGYTANYGYTF. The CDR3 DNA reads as TGTGCCAGCAGTCAAACACAGGGTTATACAGCTAACTATGGCTACACCTTC.